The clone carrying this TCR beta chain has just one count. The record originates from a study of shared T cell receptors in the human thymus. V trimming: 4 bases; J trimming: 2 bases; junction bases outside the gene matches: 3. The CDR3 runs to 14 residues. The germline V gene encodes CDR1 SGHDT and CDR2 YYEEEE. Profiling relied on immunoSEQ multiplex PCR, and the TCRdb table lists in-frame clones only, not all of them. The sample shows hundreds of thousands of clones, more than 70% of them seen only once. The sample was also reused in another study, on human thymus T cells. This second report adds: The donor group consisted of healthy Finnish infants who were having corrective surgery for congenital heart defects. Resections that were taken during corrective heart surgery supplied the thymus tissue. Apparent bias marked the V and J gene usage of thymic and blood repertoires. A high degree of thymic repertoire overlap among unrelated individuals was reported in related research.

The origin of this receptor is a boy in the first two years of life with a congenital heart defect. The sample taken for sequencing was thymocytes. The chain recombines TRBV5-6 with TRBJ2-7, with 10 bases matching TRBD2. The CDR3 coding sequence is TGTGCCAGCAGCGACGGACTAGCGGCCTACGAGCAGTACTTC. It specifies CASSDGLAAYEQYF.